These T cell receptor beta chains were read from a single sample in a study of control samples from healthy donors and cancer patients. Only in-frame clones appear in the TCRdb table, and some are missing; sequencing was by immunoSEQ multiplex PCR. The table shows around 50,000 clones, with approximately 89% occurring only once. Input material: PBMCs. Receptors were obtained from a man in his forties or fifties with colorectal cancer. CDR3s include the opening cysteine and the closing phenylalanine or tryptophan. Fields, in order: V gene, CDR3 length, clone size, D gene, J gene, CDR3 protein, CDR3 DNA. The D gene is left open where the match is weak. Expanded clones are given a class, and other clones once, few, many or no size at all.

TRBV27	15	-	-	TRBJ2-1	CASSPGGRAFDEQFF	TGTGCCAGCAGTCCCGGCGGTAGGGCCTTCGATGAGCAGTTCTTC
TRBV20-1	15	-	-	TRBJ1-3	CSASVAHDPGNTIYF	TGCAGTGCTAGTGTGGCCCACGACCCTGGAAACACCATATATTTT
TRBV5-8	13	once	-	TRBJ1-4	CASSLRPEEKLFF	TGTGCCAGCAGCTTGCGGCCGGAAGAAAAACTGTTTTTT
TRBV7-2	15	once	-	TRBJ2-5	CASSFGVLLQETQYF	TGTGCCAGCAGCTTTGGGGTATTACTTCAAGAGACCCAGTACTTC
TRBV11-3	11	-	-	TRBJ2-3	CASSLTDTQYF	TGTGCCAGCAGCCTAACAGATACGCAGTATTTT
TRBV24-1	12	few	-	TRBJ1-4	CATSDLSEKLFF	TGTGCCACCAGTGATTTGAGCGAAAAACTGTTTTTT
TRBV5-4	14	-	TRBD1	TRBJ1-4	CASSPGGNNEKLFF	TGTGCCAGCAGCCCAGGGGGTAATAATGAAAAACTGTTTTTT
TRBV2	15	once	-	TRBJ2-4	CASSEVGHLQDIQYF	TGTGCCAGCAGTGAAGTGGGCCACCTCCAGGACATTCAGTACTTC
TRBV18	13	-	-	TRBJ2-5	CASSPPTRETQYF	TGTGCCAGCTCACCACCGACCCGAGAGACCCAGTACTTC
TRBV7-6	15	once	TRBD2	TRBJ2-7	CASSLEASGGYEQYF	TGTGCCAGCAGCTTAGAGGCTAGCGGGGGTTACGAGCAGTACTTC
TRBV12-3/TRBV12-4	12	-	-	TRBJ1-2	CASSLARYGYTF	TGTGCCAGCAGTTTAGCGCGTTATGGCTACACCTTC
TRBV7-2	15	-	TRBD2	TRBJ2-7	CASSFDLTSGYEQYF	TGTGCCAGCAGCTTCGACTTGACTAGCGGGTACGAGCAGTACTTC
TRBV27	12	-	-	TRBJ2-1	CASSRRLNEQFF	TGTGCCAGCAGTCGCCGGTTGAATGAGCAGTTCTTC
TRBV4-3	15	-	TRBD1	TRBJ1-5	CASSERQGAYQPQHF	TGCGCCAGCAGCGAGCGACAGGGGGCTTATCAGCCCCAGCATTTT
TRBV7-8	13	-	-	TRBJ2-5	CASSSGIRETQYF	TGTGCCAGCAGCTCCGGAATCCGAGAGACCCAGTACTTC
TRBV28	15	-	TRBD1	TRBJ2-1	CASSLYRGQVDEQFF	TGTGCCAGCAGTTTATACAGGGGGCAGGTGGATGAGCAGTTCTTC
TRBV5-5	13	-	-	TRBJ2-7	CASSSRGMYEQYF	TGTGCCAGCAGTTCCAGGGGCATGTACGAGCAGTACTTC